This T cell receptor (beta chain) was recorded in a study of shared clonotypes between healthy human individuals. Study summary: Each donor's CD8 memory used one plate, CD8 naive two, each CD4 subset three. Study conclusions and caveats: Rarefaction exposed incomplete sorted-subset sequencing despite large depth.

Negatively enriched CD4+ T cells were divided by CD45RA into naive and memory. Trimming removed 0 bases from V and 4 bases from J; junction bases left unmatched: 4. Germline V CDR1 and CDR2: MGHRA, YSYEKL. This CDR3 spans 15 amino acids. This table comes from immunoSEQ multiplex PCR, and its TCRdb copy is limited to in-frame clones, with some not included. The sample shows about 1 million clones, about 80% of them seen only once. This clone has just one count. Its target is not known. Input material: memory CD4+ T cells sorted from blood. As for subset: CD45RA-negative fraction. V is TRBV4-1 and J is TRBJ2-5; TRBD2 aligns across 8 bases. The origin of this receptor is a man between 18 and 29 years old in good health. The DNA for the CDR3 is TGCGCCAGCAGCCAAGATAGGAGCGGGGGAGAGACCCAGTACTTC. Protein sequence: CASSQDRSGGETQYF.